This entry lists 21 T cell receptor beta chains sequenced from one sample in a study of T-cell reconstitution after alpha-beta-depleted transplantation in children. Preparation of the TCRbeta library involved a method that used unique molecular identifiers. TCRdb ran MiXCR on the PCR reads and lists one entry per CDR3 protein. Among approximately 130,000 distinct CDR3 sequences, more than 9.5% were seen once, and the ten largest hold around 24%. This material consisted of PBMCs, mostly from graft donor cells, taken 180 days after TCRalphabeta/CD19-depleted stem cell transplant. These receptors originate from a girl less than two years old who had a stem cell transplant for combined immunodeficiency, so the T cells may come from the graft donor.

There are a few counts of this clonotype. This chain uses TRBV3-1 with TRBJ2-3; D is unresolved. Looked up from germline, CDR1 is LGHDT and CDR2 is YNNKEL (reference sequence). CDR3 length: 14 residues. Trimming took 0 bases from V and 2 from J, leaving 6 bases between them. The CDR3 protein is CASSQDGYTDTQYF. CDR3 nucleotides: TGTGCCAGCAGCCAAGACGGTTACACAGATACGCAGTATTTT.

This clonotype was counted between two and nine times. The gene calls are TRBV10-3 and TRBJ1-5, with a possible D match to TRBD1 (5 bases). The CDR3 covers 13 residues. V was cut by 2 bases and J by 4 bases, with 6 bases left in between. Germline CDR1 reads ENHRY; CDR2 reads SYGVKD. Here the CDR3 reads CAISEDRNQPQHF. CDR3 DNA sequence: TGTGCCATCAGTGAGGACAGAAATCAGCCCCAGCATTTT.

This chain links TRBV20-1 with TRBJ2-7, with D maybe TRBD1 (6 bases). The germline V gene has CDR1 DFQATT and CDR2 SNEGSKA (reference sequence). The ends were cut back, 5 bases at V and 0 bases at J, with 14 bases in the middle. The CDR3 runs to 14 residues. CDR3 in amino acids: CSAYRAPFSYEQYF. For the CDR3, the DNA is TGCAGTGCTTACAGGGCGCCTTTCTCCTACGAGCAGTACTTC.

A few counts support this clonotype. The chain joins TRBV19 to TRBJ1-5; D is unclear. The CDR3 is 16 amino acids. Germline loops: CDR1 LNHDA, CDR2 SQIVND (reference sequence). Trimming left V 4 bases short and J 4 bases short, with 17 bases between. CDR3 sequence reads: CASSRGRQQQNQPQHF. The DNA for the CDR3 is TGTGCCAGTAGTAGAGGCAGACAACAACAAAATCAGCCCCAGCATTTT.

This clonotype was seen a few times. This sequence joins TRBV25-1 and TRBJ2-7, with unresolved D. Germline V gene lookup returns CDR1 MGHDK and CDR2 SYGVNS. The V gene lost 3 bases and the J gene lost 3 bases, with 6 bases spanning the gap. This CDR3 has 12 residues. The CDR3 region is CASSDFGYEQYF. The CDR3 coding sequence is TGTGCCAGCAGTGACTTCGGCTACGAGCAGTACTTC.

The rearrangement links TRBV18 to TRBJ2-5, with D possibly matching TRBD2 (6 bases). The CDR3 is 16 residues long. CDR1 and CDR2 (germline): KGHSH, LQKENI. V gave up 3 bases and J gave up 0 bases, with 14 bases separating them. CDR3 protein: CASSPWDWLYQETQYF. CDR3 nucleotides: TGTGCCAGCTCACCTTGGGACTGGCTGTACCAAGAGACCCAGTACTTC.

The table lists this clonotype with a few counts. V usage is TRBV20-1 and J usage is TRBJ1-5; possibly TRBD1 for D (5 bases). In germline, CDR1 is DFQATT, CDR2 SNEGSKA (reference sequence). Trimming removed 1 base at V and 0 bases at J, with 10 bases between. The CDR3 loop spans 15 amino acids. The CDR3 loop is CSARGPGGSNQPQHF. The CDR3 nucleotides are TGCAGTGCTAGAGGACCGGGGGGTAGCAATCAGCCCCAGCATTTT.

This clonotype showed up just a few times. The V gene is TRBV6-2 or TRBV6-3, the J gene TRBJ2-1; D gene uncertain. Trimming took off 8 bases at V and 0 bases at J, with 11 bases between the two ends. The CDR3 length is 14 residues. Germline V lookup: CDR1 MNHEY, CDR2 SVGEGT. The CDR3 nucleotides read TGTGCCAGCCGCGATTTTAGCTCCTACAATGAGCAGTTCTTC. Translating gives CASRDFSSYNEQFF.

This clonotype was counted a few times. The chain carries TRBV12-3 or TRBV12-4 and TRBJ2-6; tentative D call: TRBD1 (6 bases). The V and J ends lost 4 bases and 4 bases respectively, with 17 bases between them. This CDR3 has 17 residues. The CDR3 sequence is CASSYAPGGSGANVLTF. DNA of the CDR3: TGTGCCAGCAGTTATGCCCCTGGGGGCTCGGGGGCCAACGTCCTGACTTTC.

This chain joins TRBV11-2 and TRBJ2-7; D is unclear. The CDR3 consists of 16 residues. CDR1 and CDR2 (germline): SGHAT, FQNNGV. V lost 5 bases to trimming and J lost 4 bases, with 21 bases between them. CDR3 nucleotides: TGTGCCAGCAGCCTTGGCGTGGATGTCTTCATTTACGAGCAGTACTTC. It translates to CASSLGVDVFIYEQYF. The full variable domain, with the rest looked up from reference TRBV11-2 and TRBJ2-7, is EAGVAQSPRYKIIEKRQSVAFWCNPISGHATLYWYQQILGQGPKLLIQFQNNGVVDDSQLPKDRFSAERLKGVDSTLKIQPAKLEDSAVYLCASSLGVDVFIYEQYFGPGTRLTVT.

The chain links TRBV4-3 to TRBJ2-7, with D unclear. Between the trimmed V and J ends, which lost 0 bases and 7 bases, there was a span of 10 bases. Germline-derived CDR1 and CDR2 are LGHNA and YSLEER. The CDR3 contains 13 residues. The CDR3 bases are TGCGCCAGCAGCCAAGACAGCCACGGAGAGCAGTACTTC. It translates to CASSQDSHGEQYF.

This clonotype was observed at least ten times. The chain joins TRBV10-3 to TRBJ2-7, with 8 bases that match TRBD1. V lost 6 bases and J lost 3; bases outside the gene matches: 4. The CDR3 is 13 amino acids. Germline CDR1 is ENHRY and CDR2 is SYGVKD. CDR3 amino acids: CAISKDRDYEQYF. As DNA, the CDR3 is TGTGCCATCAGCAAGGACAGGGACTACGAGCAGTACTTC.

J is TRBJ2-7 and V is TRBV5-1, with TRBD1 matching over 12 bases. Germline values: CDR1 SGHRS, CDR2 YFSETQ. V shed 4 bases, J shed 5 bases, and the junction held 4 bases outside the gene matches. CDR3 length: 14 residues. CDR3 loop: CASSAGTGGNEQYF. CDR3 nucleotide sequence: TGCGCCAGCAGCGCTGGGACAGGGGGCAACGAGCAGTACTTC.

This chain links TRBV12-3 or TRBV12-4 with TRBJ1-2; no definite D call. The CDR3 is made up of 13 amino acids. V dropped 3 bases and J dropped 7 bases, with 12 bases sitting between them. The DNA for the CDR3 is TGTGCCAGCAGTTTCAGTCAGGAAATTGGCTACACCTTC. Translated, it gives CASSFSQEIGYTF.

J is TRBJ1-1 and V is TRBV5-6, with 9 nucleotides matching TRBD1. The CDR3 spans 15 residues. V shed 2 bases and J 4 bases; nucleotides not matched to a gene: 6. CDR1 and CDR2 from the germline V gene are SGHDT and YYEEEE. The CDR3 here is CASSLRADRGTEAFF. The CDR3 DNA reads TGTGCCAGCAGCTTAAGGGCGGACAGGGGCACTGAAGCTTTCTTT.

This clonotype was counted a few times. The chain carries TRBV20-1 and TRBJ1-1; TRBD1 matches 7 bases. The CDR3 totals 11 residues. The ends lost 2 bases at V and 7 bases at J; junction bases unmatched: 1. The germline V gene has CDR1 DFQATT and CDR2 SNEGSKA (reference sequence). CDR3: CSARSGGEAFF. In DNA form, the CDR3 reads TGCAGTGCTAGATCAGGGGGTGAAGCTTTCTTT.

The chain is built from TRBV7-2 and TRBJ2-7; D might be TRBD1 or TRBD2, each matching 5 bases. Germline V gene sequence: CDR1 SGHTA, CDR2 FQGNSA. With 1 base removed from V and 5 bases from J, the gap between germline ends came to 15 bases. The CDR3 has 15 amino acids. The CDR3 coding sequence is TGTGCCAGCAGCTTAGGAGGGGCACTCCAGCACGAGCAGTACTTC. Translation gives CASSLGGALQHEQYF.

The V gene is TRBV5-5, the J gene TRBJ1-2; TRBD1 is a possible D gene (6 bases). The germline CDR1 and CDR2 sequences are SGHKS and YYEKEE (reference sequence). This CDR3 has 15 residues. V was pared by 0 bases and J by 6 bases, with 15 bases between. CDR3 bases: TGTGCCAGCAGCTTGGAAGTTTCGGGGGCGCATGGCTACACCTTC. Amino acid sequence: CASSLEVSGAHGYTF.

This clonotype was observed a handful of times. The rearrangement uses TRBV4-3 and TRBJ1-4, with TRBD1 matching 9 bases. CDR1 is LGHNA and CDR2 is YSLEER in the germline V gene. V was clipped by 1 base and J by 4 bases; unmatched bases: 1. CDR3 length: 15 residues. DNA for the CDR3: TGCGCCAGCAGCCAAGGGACAGGGGTTAATGAAAAACTGTTTTTT. The encoded protein is CASSQGTGVNEKLFF.

V gene TRBV5-6 combines with J gene TRBJ2-7, with a weak D call TRBD1 (5 bases). The CDR3 has 13 amino acids. The ends were cut back, 2 bases at V and 4 bases at J, with 10 bases in the middle. In germline, CDR1 is SGHDT, CDR2 YYEEEE. CDR3 nucleotide sequence: TGTGCCAGCAGCTTTGACAGAGAGTACGAGCAGTACTTC. It specifies CASSFDREYEQYF. The full variable domain, rest sourced from reference TRBV5-6 and TRBJ2-7, is DAGVTQSPTHLIKTRGQQVTLRCSPKSGHDTVSWYQQALGQGPQFIFQYYEEEERQRGNFPDRFSGHQFPNYSSELNVNALLLGDSALYLCASSFDREYEQYFGPGTRLTVT.

The chain uses TRBV5-1 and TRBJ2-1; 8 positions agree with TRBD1. V was pared by 7 bases and J by 5 bases, with 5 bases of the junction left unmatched. CDR1 and CDR2 (germline): SGHRS, YFSETQ. The CDR3 is 13 residues long. CDR3 sequence (DNA): TGCGCCAGCTCGGACAGGGCTGACAATGAGCAGTTCTTC. Translating it yields CASSDRADNEQFF. The entire variable domain, with the rest obtained from reference TRBV5-1 and TRBJ2-1, is as follows: KAGVTQTPRYLIKTRGQQVTLSCSPISGHRSVSWYQQTPGQGLQFLFEYFSETQRNKGNFPGRFSGRQFSNSRSEMNVSTLELGDSALYLCASSDRADNEQFFGPGTRLTVL.